A single sample gave rise to the 32 T cell receptor beta chains below, sequenced in a study of blood T cell repertoires in COVID-19. TCRdb keeps only in-frame clones here, not all; method: immunoSEQ multiplex PCR. Among about 74,000 clones listed, about nine tenths were seen once. Sequencing used peripheral blood. The receptors here all came from a human donor in a cohort sampled during active COVID-19.

This clone was seen only once. The rearrangement links TRBV2 to TRBJ1-1, with 9 bases matching TRBD1. This CDR3 comprises 15 residues. V trimming: 4 bases; J trimming: 3 bases; junction bases outside the gene matches: 6. Germline CDR1 and CDR2: SNHLY and FYNNEI. CDR3 sequence (DNA): TGTGCCAGCAGTGGATCGACAGGGGGTCACACTGAAGCTTTCTTT. Translation: CASSGSTGGHTEAFF. The whole variable domain, filled in from reference TRBV2 and TRBJ1-1, reads EPEVTQTPSHQVTQMGQEVILRCVPISNHLYFYWYRQILGQKVEFLVSFYNNEISEKSEIFDDQFSVERPDGSNFTLKIRSTKLEDSAMYFCASSGSTGGHTEAFFGQGTRLTVV.

This clone was seen a single time. This chain uses TRBV6-6 with TRBJ2-1; 10 positions agree with TRBD2. Trimming cost V 1 base and J 7 bases; bases outside gene matches: 7. The germline V gene has CDR1 MNHNY and CDR2 SVGAGI (reference sequence). The CDR3 is 16 residues long. DNA for the CDR3: TGTGCCAGCAGTTACTTGTCTAGCGGGAGTTTTAATGAGCAGTTCTTC. Translation gives CASSYLSSGSFNEQFF.

The rearrangement joins TRBV7-2 to TRBJ2-7, with 7 positions matching TRBD1. From germline, CDR1 is SGHTA and CDR2 FQGNSA. With 4 bases clipped from V and 3 bases from J, the junction kept 6 bases outside the gene matches. The CDR3 loop spans 14 amino acids. Written as DNA, the CDR3 is TGTGCCAGCAGCTCGGACAGGAATAACTACGAGCAGTACTTC. Translated: CASSSDRNNYEQYF.

The chain carries TRBV19 and TRBJ2-5, with TRBD1 matching over 9 bases. Looked up from germline, CDR1 is LNHDA and CDR2 is SQIVND (reference sequence). The CDR3 is 15 residues long. J gave up 4 bases and V 6 bases, and 9 bases lay outside the gene matches. The CDR3 spells CASSTGMDRGETQYF. CDR3 coding DNA: TGTGCCAGTAGCACGGGAATGGACAGGGGAGAGACCCAGTACTTC.

The chain couples TRBV7-3 to TRBJ2-3; the match to TRBD2 covers 9 bases. The CDR3 loop spans 16 amino acids. Unmatched junction bases numbered 12, after V lost 0 bases and J lost 11 bases. Germline lookup yields CDR1 SGHTA and CDR2 FQGTGA. CDR3 DNA sequence: TGTGCCAGCAGCTTAACCCTGGCGGGAGGGCCAGAGGAGCAGTATTTT. This translates into CASSLTLAGGPEEQYF.

V gene TRBV7-3 combines with J gene TRBJ2-1; D is possibly TRBD2 (6 bases). V gave up 2 bases and J gave up 6 bases, with 14 bases separating them. The CDR3 has 15 residues. Germline V gene lookup returns CDR1 SGHTA and CDR2 FQGTGA. The CDR3 coding sequence is TGTGCCAGCAGCTTACAAGCGGGTTATCCCAATGAGCAGTTCTTC. Encoded protein: CASSLQAGYPNEQFF.

This chain connects TRBV6-4 to TRBJ2-3, with a weak D call TRBD2 (6 bases). The germline gives CDR1 MRHNA, CDR2 SNTAGT. The CDR3 runs to 14 residues. The V and J ends lost 3 bases and 0 bases respectively, with 7 bases between them. CDR3 DNA: TGTGCCAGCAGTGAGGGACTGAGCACAGATACGCAGTATTTT. Encoded protein: CASSEGLSTDTQYF.

V gene TRBV5-1 combines with J gene TRBJ2-5; TRBD2 agrees at 7 bases. The germline V gene encodes CDR1 SGHRS and CDR2 YFSETQ. The J segment lost 2 bases and the V segment lost 2 bases, leaving 6 bases of the junction unmatched. The CDR3 contains 15 residues. CDR3: CASSFSGKTQETQYF. For the CDR3, the DNA is TGCGCCAGCAGCTTCAGCGGGAAGACTCAAGAGACCCAGTACTTC.

The chain uses TRBV7-9 and TRBJ2-7, with 8 bases fitting TRBD2. The CDR3 has 17 residues. Looked up from germline, CDR1 is SEHNR and CDR2 is FQNEAQ (reference sequence). V shed 3 bases and J 4 bases; nucleotides not matched to a gene: 14. The CDR3, as DNA: TGTGCCAGCAGCTTCCGAATGGGGCGGGAGGAGCAGTACGAGCAGTACTTC. Translated: CASSFRMGREEQYEQYF.

The J gene is TRBJ2-7, the V gene TRBV29-1; 7 bases are shared with TRBD1. With 4 bases clipped from V and 6 bases from J, the junction kept 12 bases outside the gene matches. This CDR3 has 14 residues. Looked up from germline, CDR1 is SQVTM and CDR2 is ANQGSEA. The CDR3 DNA reads as TGCAGCGTTGGATCTCGGACAGGTCGGGCCGAGCAGTACTTC. Translation gives CSVGSRTGRAEQYF.

V and J are TRBV25-1 and TRBJ2-7; 10 bases agree with TRBD1. The V segment lost 10 bases and the J segment 4 bases; nucleotides outside the gene matches: 7. Per germline, CDR1 MGHDK and CDR2 SYGVNS. The CDR3 runs 13 residues. In DNA, the CDR3 is TGTGCCACCAGACAGGGGGCGATTTACGAGCAGTACTTC. It yields the protein CATRQGAIYEQYF.

This rearrangement joins TRBV28 to TRBJ1-2; D perhaps matches TRBD1 (6 bases). The V gene lost 4 bases and the J gene lost 4 bases, with 13 bases spanning the gap. Per the germline V gene, CDR1 is MDHEN and CDR2 is SYDVKM. The CDR3 is 14 residues long. The CDR3 DNA reads as TGTGCCAGCAGTTCAATGGACAGTCCCTATGGCTACACCTTC. Translated, it gives CASSSMDSPYGYTF.

The chain couples TRBV7-9 to TRBJ2-2, with 9 bases that match TRBD2. This CDR3 spans 14 amino acids. Germline V gene lookup returns CDR1 SEHNR and CDR2 FQNEAQ (reference sequence). J gave up 7 bases and V 5 bases, and 5 bases lay outside the gene matches. The CDR3 DNA reads as TGTGCCAGCAGCCAGGGACTAGCAAGCGGGGAGCTGTTTTTT. Residues: CASSQGLASGELFF.

CDR3 in DNA: TGCAGTGCACCTAGCGGGAGGGCCCGGTACTTC. Its protein product is CSAPSGRARYF. This rearrangement joins TRBV20-1 to TRBJ2-4; 12 bases match TRBD2. The CDR3 has 11 amino acids. The ends lost 6 bases at V and 15 bases at J; junction bases unmatched: 6. In germline, CDR1 is DFQATT, CDR2 SNEGSKA (reference sequence).

The chain joins TRBV7-8 to TRBJ1-2; 8 nucleotides align to TRBD1. Germline CDR1 and CDR2: SGHVS and FQNEAQ. The ends lost 2 bases at V and 5 bases at J; junction bases unmatched: 1. The CDR3 is 13 residues long. In nucleotides, the CDR3 is TGTGCCAGCAGCTTAAGGACAGGGTATGGCTACACCTTC. This codes for CASSLRTGYGYTF.

This clone was seen more than once but under ten times. V usage is TRBV18 and J usage is TRBJ1-1; 7 bases are a match to TRBD1. CDR3 length: 14 amino acids. Germline lookup yields CDR1 KGHSH and CDR2 LQKENI. Trimming removed 6 bases from V and 4 bases from J; junction bases left unmatched: 8. CDR3 DNA sequence: TGTGCCAGCTCGCAAAGCACAGGGGCCACTGAAGCTTTCTTT. This translates into CASSQSTGATEAFF.

This chain joins TRBV27 and TRBJ2-1; perhaps TRBD2 as D (5 bases). This CDR3 contains 13 residues. The V and J ends lost 5 bases and 4 bases respectively, with 9 bases between them. Germline CDR1 and CDR2: MNHEY and SMNVEV (reference sequence). CDR3 region: CASSRGNYNEQFF. The CDR3 region has the DNA TGTGCCAGCAGTAGAGGGAATTACAATGAGCAGTTCTTC.

The table lists this clone with a few counts. The chain is built from TRBV2 and TRBJ2-3; the match to TRBD2 covers 11 bases. V lost 9 bases and J lost 2; bases outside the gene matches: 7. The CDR3 loop spans 15 amino acids. Germline V gene sequence: CDR1 SNHLY, CDR2 FYNNEI. CDR3 sequence reads: CASTIAGGYTDTQYF. The CDR3, as DNA: TGTGCCAGTACAATAGCGGGAGGGTACACAGATACGCAGTATTTT.

This chain links TRBV28 with TRBJ2-3; 14 nucleotides align to TRBD2. The CDR3 sequence is 19 residues long. The germline V gene encodes CDR1 MDHEN and CDR2 SYDVKM. V was clipped by 3 bases and J by 0 bases; unmatched bases: 8. DNA for the CDR3: TGTGCCAGCAGTTTCCCGACTAGCGGGAGGGTAAGGAGCACAGATACGCAGTATTTT. It yields the protein CASSFPTSGRVRSTDTQYF.

The genes are TRBV3-1 (or the pseudogene TRBV3-2) and TRBJ2-7; D may be TRBD1 (6 bases). CDR3 size: 14 residues. The germline gives CDR1 LGHDT, CDR2 YNNKEL (reference sequence). Between the trimmed V and J ends, which lost 4 bases and 1 base, there was a span of 11 bases. CDR3 residues: CASSRTGSSYEQYF. CDR3 in DNA: TGTGCCAGCAGCCGTACAGGGTCTTCCTACGAGCAGTACTTC.

This sequence joins TRBV4-3 and TRBJ1-1; D call uncertain. Trimming removed 0 bases at V and 2 bases at J, with 7 bases between. Germline V gene sequence: CDR1 LGHNA, CDR2 YSLEER. This CDR3 has 14 residues. CDR3 sequence: CASSQDYSNTEAFF. The CDR3 DNA is TGCGCCAGCAGCCAAGATTACAGTAACACTGAAGCTTTCTTT.

The chain couples TRBV18 to TRBJ1-4; 10 positions agree with TRBD1. This CDR3 contains 15 residues. Germline V gives CDR1 KGHSH, CDR2 LQKENI. V lost 6 bases to trimming and J lost 8 bases; unmatched junction nucleotides: 9. CDR3 nucleotides: TGTGCCAGCTCTTCCGGGACAGGGGTACCGGAAAAACTGTTTTTT. This codes for CASSSGTGVPEKLFF.

The chain links TRBV11-3 to TRBJ2-7, with D possibly matching TRBD2 (6 bases). The CDR3 has 16 residues. V lost 4 bases to trimming and J lost 5 bases, with 21 bases between them. The germline gives CDR1 SGHNT, CDR2 YENEEA. CDR3 DNA: TGTGCCAGCAGCTCGCGGGGTGGGCGGGAATCGAACGAGCAGTACTTC. Translated, it gives CASSSRGGRESNEQYF.

This clone came up once. The V and J genes are TRBV5-8 and TRBJ2-7; 9 bases align to TRBD2. Trimming removed 4 bases from V and 4 bases from J; junction bases left unmatched: 9. Looked up from germline, CDR1 is SGHTS and CDR2 is YDEGEE. The CDR3 is 15 amino acids. The CDR3 bases are TGTGCCAGCAGCCACGGTAATAGCGGGAGATACGAGCAGTACTTC. It yields the protein CASSHGNSGRYEQYF.

This clone was seen only a few times. V and J are TRBV5-4 and TRBJ1-2, with no clear D. CDR1 SGHNT and CDR2 YYREEE come from the germline V gene (reference sequence). With 0 bases removed from V and 0 bases from J, the gap between germline ends came to 9 bases. The CDR3 runs to 15 residues. CDR3 sequence (DNA): TGTGCCAGCAGCTTGGGCGGGTTAGCTAACTATGGCTACACCTTC. Translated: CASSLGGLANYGYTF.

This chain connects TRBV29-1 to TRBJ1-2, with 7 bases that match TRBD1. With 5 bases clipped from V and 4 bases from J, the junction kept 4 bases outside the gene matches. Looked up from germline, CDR1 is SQVTM and CDR2 is ANQGSEA. The CDR3 is 12 residues long. The CDR3 region has the DNA TGCAGCGTTCTGACAGGGTCCTATGGCTACACCTTC. It yields the protein CSVLTGSYGYTF.

This chain joins TRBV7-2 and TRBJ2-2; 8 bases line up with TRBD2. CDR1 and CDR2 from the germline V gene are SGHTA and FQGNSA. The CDR3 extends over 16 amino acids. The V gene end was trimmed by 5 bases and the J gene end by 7 bases; junction bases not matched to a gene: 12. The DNA of the CDR3 is TGTGCCAGCAGCCTAACCATTGGAAGCGGGAGCGGGGAGCTGTTTTTT. This encodes CASSLTIGSGSGELFF.

V gene TRBV5-1 combines with J gene TRBJ2-3; 7 bases are a match to TRBD2. The CDR3 totals 16 residues. The germline CDR1 and CDR2 sequences are SGHRS and YFSETQ. V lost 0 bases and J lost 3; bases outside the gene matches: 7. The CDR3 reads CASSLGRASGTDTQYF. In DNA, the CDR3 is TGCGCCAGCAGCTTGGGCCGAGCTAGCGGAACAGATACGCAGTATTTT. Looking up the rest from reference TRBV5-1 and TRBJ2-3 gives the full variable domain: KAGVTQTPRYLIKTRGQQVTLSCSPISGHRSVSWYQQTPGQGLQFLFEYFSETQRNKGNFPGRFSGRQFSNSRSEMNVSTLELGDSALYLCASSLGRASGTDTQYFGPGTRLTVL.

The chain joins TRBV7-2 to TRBJ2-2; 8 bases fit TRBD2. The CDR3 covers 15 residues. Losses at the gene ends were 2 bases for V and 8 bases for J; bases not matched to a gene: 7. The V gene's germline CDR1 is SGHTA and CDR2 FQGNSA. This chain's CDR3 is CASSLWAGGSGELFF. As DNA, the CDR3 is TGTGCCAGCAGCTTATGGGCGGGAGGATCAGGGGAGCTGTTTTTT.

The rearrangement links TRBV6-2 or TRBV6-3 to TRBJ1-1; D possibly corresponds to TRBD1 (6 bases). CDR1 is MNHEY, CDR2 SVGEGT, per germline. Trimming stripped 5 bases from V and 0 bases from J, with 13 bases between. CDR3 length: 15 residues. The CDR3, as DNA: TGTGCCAGCAGTAGCCTACAGGGCGTGAACACTGAAGCTTTCTTT. It encodes CASSSLQGVNTEAFF.

This clone was seen only once. Written as DNA, the CDR3 is TGTGCCAGTAGTGGGACGACTAGACAAGGTCGAGAGACCCAGTACTTC. This sequence encodes CASSGTTRQGRETQYF. The rearrangement uses TRBV19 and TRBJ2-5; D is possibly TRBD2 (6 bases). The CDR3 totals 16 residues. Deletions cut 5 bases from V and 4 bases from J, with 20 bases between. Germline assignment: CDR1 LNHDA and CDR2 SQIVND (reference sequence).

The chain uses TRBV28 and TRBJ2-7, with D possibly matching TRBD2 (5 bases). There are 13 residues in the CDR3. The V gene lost 3 bases and the J gene lost 2 bases, with 8 bases spanning the gap. The germline gives CDR1 MDHEN, CDR2 SYDVKM. CDR3: CASSFNGAYEQYF. The DNA for the CDR3 is TGTGCCAGCAGTTTTAACGGGGCCTACGAGCAGTACTTC.